One sample yielded the 14 T cell receptor beta chains listed below, sequenced in a study of shared clonotypes between healthy human individuals. Produced via immunoSEQ multiplex PCR; TCRdb's table is partial and in-frame only. Among some 500,000 clones listed, over 60% were seen once. The sequenced sample was PBMCs. These receptors came from a woman in her 40s in good health. Some clones in this sample may be carry-over from other donors' samples.

Worth noting for this clone: This likely stems from a read error, as it lies one base from a far larger clone. The chain couples TRBV28 to TRBJ1-1; D possibly corresponds to TRBD1 (6 bases). Deletions cut 4 bases from V and 11 bases from J, with 14 bases between. CDR3 length equals 12 residues. Germline loops: CDR1 MDHEN, CDR2 SYDVKM. This CDR3 is CASSSEDRKAFF. For the CDR3, the DNA is TGTGCCAGCAGTTCGGAAGACAGGAAGGCTTTCTTT.

This clone is medium-sized by share. Other DNA variants within this sample encode the same CDR3. CDR3 nucleotides: TGTGCTAGTGGTTTGGTATTAGCGGGAGTAGGTGAGACCCAGTACTTC. Translating gives CASGLVLAGVGETQYF. The rearrangement links TRBV12-5 to TRBJ2-5; 9 nucleotides agree with TRBD2. V trimming: 0 bases; J trimming: 5 bases; junction bases outside the gene matches: 7. The CDR3 loop spans 16 amino acids. Germline CDR1 is LGHNT and CDR2 is FRNRAP.

The chain is built from TRBV28 and TRBJ2-1, with D perhaps TRBD1 or TRBD2 (6 bases each). The germline V gene encodes CDR1 MDHEN and CDR2 SYDVKM. There are 13 residues in the CDR3. The germline V and J ends were trimmed by 6 bases and 8 bases, with 14 bases remaining between them. The CDR3 spells CASSTSRGDEQFF. The CDR3 DNA sequence: TGTGCCAGCAGCACCTCGAGGGGGGATGAGCAGTTCTTC. Full variable domain (outside the CDR3, taken from reference TRBV28 and TRBJ2-1): DVKVTQSSRYLVKRTGEKVFLECVQDMDHENMFWYRQDPGLGLRLIYFSYDVKMKEKGDIPEGYSVSREKKERFSLILESASTNQTSMYLCASSTSRGDEQFFGPGTRLTVL.

This clone came up a few times. CDR3: CASSEASTGTQYF. CDR3 DNA: TGTGCCAGCAGTGAAGCGTCAACGGGGACGCAGTATTTT. The rearrangement joins TRBV2 to TRBJ2-3, with D possibly matching TRBD2 (5 bases). The CDR3 totals 13 residues. From germline, CDR1 is SNHLY and CDR2 FYNNEI. V was trimmed by 0 bases and J by 9 bases, leaving 10 bases between them.

This clone showed up just a few times. This chain links TRBV9 with TRBJ2-3, with 7 bases aligning to TRBD1. CDR1 is SGDLS and CDR2 is YYNGEE in the germline V gene. There are 19 residues in the CDR3. V lost 0 bases to trimming and J lost 0 bases; unmatched junction nucleotides: 13. CDR3 in amino acids: CASSVDVRFGTASTDTQYF. CDR3 coding DNA: TGTGCCAGCAGCGTAGATGTCCGTTTCGGGACAGCTAGCACAGATACGCAGTATTTT.

The chain has TRBV30 and TRBJ2-4; TRBD2 matches at 8 bases. Trimming at V came to 2 bases and at J to 2 bases, leaving 2 bases not matched to a gene. This CDR3 spans 14 amino acids. CDR1 and CDR2 (germline): GTSNPN, SVGIG (reference sequence). The CDR3 loop is CAWSISGTKNIQYF. In nucleotides, the CDR3 is TGTGCCTGGAGTATTAGCGGGACCAAAAACATTCAGTACTTC.

This chain connects TRBV7-3 to TRBJ2-6; no firm D call. This CDR3 contains 15 residues. Between the trimmed V and J ends, which lost 4 bases and 0 bases, there was a span of 7 bases. The germline gives CDR1 SGHTA, CDR2 FQGTGA. The DNA for the CDR3 is TGTGCCAGCAGCTCCTCGGGCTCTGGGGCCAACGTCCTGACTTTC. Protein sequence: CASSSSGSGANVLTF.

J is TRBJ2-7 and V is TRBV15; D is perhaps TRBD1 or TRBD2 (6 bases each). V was clipped by 0 bases and J by 5 bases, with 8 bases between them. Germline values: CDR1 LNHNV, CDR2 YYDKDF (reference sequence). This CDR3 is 13 amino acids long. The CDR3 here is CATSRERGDEQYF. The DNA of the CDR3 is TGTGCCACCAGCAGAGAGAGGGGGGACGAGCAGTACTTC.

With respect to this clone: The likely explanation is a read error, given a far larger clone one base away. The V and J genes are TRBV18 and TRBJ1-1; D is possibly TRBD1 (6 bases). The CDR3 sequence is 15 residues long. In germline, CDR1 is KGHSH, CDR2 LQKENI. V was pared by 2 bases and J by 2 bases, with 12 bases between. CDR3 sequence (DNA): TGTGCCAGCTCACCAAGTTCAGGGGATAACACTGAAGCTTTCTTT. Its translation: CASSPSSGDNTEAFF. Full variable domain (rest looked up from reference TRBV18 and TRBJ1-1): NAGVMQNPRHLVRRRGQEARLRCSPMKGHSHVYWYRQLPEEGLKFMVYLQKENIIDESGMPKERFSAEFPKEGPSILRIQQVVRGDSAAYFCASSPSSGDNTEAFFGQGTRLTVV.

This clone turned up a few times. The V call is TRBV30, the J call TRBJ1-3; the match to TRBD1 covers 11 bases. This CDR3 has 15 amino acids. Unmatched junction bases numbered 4, after V lost 4 bases and J lost 2 bases. CDR1 GTSNPN and CDR2 SVGIG come from the germline V gene (reference sequence). CDR3: CAWNPGQGAGNTIYF. In DNA form, the CDR3 reads TGTGCCTGGAATCCGGGACAGGGGGCTGGAAACACCATATATTTT.

Comment on this clone: It is likely a read error: a sequence one base away is far more abundant. The chain links TRBV5-6 to TRBJ1-2, with TRBD1 matching 7 bases. The CDR3 loop spans 14 amino acids. Germline loops: CDR1 SGHDT, CDR2 YYEEEE. CDR3 sequence: CASSRDRENYSYTF. CDR3 coding DNA: TGTGCCAGCAGCCGCGACAGGGAGAACTATAGCTACACCTTC.

The chain couples TRBV18 to TRBJ2-1; 10 bases are a match to TRBD2. V was clipped by 5 bases and J by 3 bases; unmatched bases: 4. From germline, CDR1 is KGHSH and CDR2 LQKENI. The CDR3 is 15 amino acids. For the CDR3, the DNA is TGTGCCAGCTCAGCCCTAGCGGGAGACTACAATGAGCAGTTCTTC. Protein product: CASSALAGDYNEQFF.

This sequence joins TRBV5-6 and TRBJ2-7, with D maybe TRBD1 (6 bases). Germline assignment: CDR1 SGHDT and CDR2 YYEEEE. Trimming shortened V by 4 bases and J by 3 bases, and 14 bases separated the two germline ends. The CDR3 has 14 residues. DNA of the CDR3: TGTGCCAGCAGCAACCCGGGACACGACTACGAGCAGTACTTC. Amino acids: CASSNPGHDYEQYF.

The V gene is TRBV7-2, the J gene TRBJ2-7; possibly TRBD2 for D (5 bases). With 5 bases removed from V and 3 bases from J, the gap between germline ends came to 14 bases. CDR3 size: 14 residues. CDR1 and CDR2 (germline): SGHTA, FQGNSA. The CDR3 sequence is CASSPGTRFYEQYF. Here the CDR3 DNA reads TGTGCCAGCAGCCCCGGAACTAGGTTCTACGAGCAGTACTTC.